This T cell receptor beta chain was documented in a study of blood T cell repertoires in COVID-19. Measured with immunoSEQ multiplex PCR; TCRdb has only the in-frame clones, and not every one. The sample lists 70,000 or so clones; about 85% were seen once. With 7 bases removed from V and 6 bases from J, the gap between germline ends came to 18 bases. From germline, CDR1 is LNHDA and CDR2 SQIVND (reference sequence). CDR3 length: 15 residues. The sample taken for sequencing was peripheral blood. The chain couples TRBV19 to TRBJ2-2, with D possibly being TRBD1 (5 bases). The clonotype comes from a man aged 45-60 years with COVID-19, enrolled during active disease. CDR3 bases: TGTGCCAGTACCCCGCCCCCCACAGGAGCCGGGGAGCTGTTTTTT. Residues: CASTPPPTGAGELFF. Full variable domain (outside the CDR3, taken from reference TRBV19 and TRBJ2-2): DGGITQSPKYLFRKEGQNVTLSCEQNLNHDAMYWYRQDPGQGLRLIYYSQIVNDFQKGDIAEGYSVSREKKESFPLTVTSAQKNPTAFYLCASTPPPTGAGELFFGEGSRLTVL.